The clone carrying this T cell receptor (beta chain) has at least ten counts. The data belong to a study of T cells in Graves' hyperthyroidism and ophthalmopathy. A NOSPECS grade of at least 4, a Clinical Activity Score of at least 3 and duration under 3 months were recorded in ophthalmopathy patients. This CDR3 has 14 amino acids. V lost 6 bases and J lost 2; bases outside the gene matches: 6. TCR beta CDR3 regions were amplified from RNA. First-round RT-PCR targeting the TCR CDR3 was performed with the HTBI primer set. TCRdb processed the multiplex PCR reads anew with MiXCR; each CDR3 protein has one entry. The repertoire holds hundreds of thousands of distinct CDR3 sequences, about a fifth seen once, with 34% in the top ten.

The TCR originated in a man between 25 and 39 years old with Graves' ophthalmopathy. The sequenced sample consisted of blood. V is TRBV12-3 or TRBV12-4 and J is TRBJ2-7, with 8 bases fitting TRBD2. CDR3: CASSLSGGTYEQYF. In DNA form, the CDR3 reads TGTGCCAGCAGCCTGAGCGGGGGAACCTACGAGCAGTACTTC.